This TCR beta chain was profiled in a study of T cells in localized non-small cell lung cancer. Study results and limitations: Among the tissues sampled, uninvolved adjacent lung had the highest T cell clonality, above tumor.

This clone has a handful of counts. The antigen remains undetermined. This CDR3 region has 15 residues. Germline CDR1 and CDR2: MDHEN and SYDVKM. Trimming cost V 3 bases and J 1 base; bases outside gene matches: 1. TCRdb keeps only in-frame clones here, not all; method: immunoSEQ multiplex PCR. The sample contains about 46,000 clones, around 81% of which appear only once. The rearrangement joins TRBV28 to TRBJ2-3; 10 bases are a match to TRBD1. Specimen: peripheral blood mononuclear cells, collected before any cancer treatment. This sequence originates from a man between 35 and 75 years old with stage III lung adenocarcinoma. CDR3 sequence reads: CASSFGTGGTDTQYF. The CDR3 bases are TGTGCCAGCAGTTTCGGGACAGGGGGCACAGATACGCAGTATTTT.